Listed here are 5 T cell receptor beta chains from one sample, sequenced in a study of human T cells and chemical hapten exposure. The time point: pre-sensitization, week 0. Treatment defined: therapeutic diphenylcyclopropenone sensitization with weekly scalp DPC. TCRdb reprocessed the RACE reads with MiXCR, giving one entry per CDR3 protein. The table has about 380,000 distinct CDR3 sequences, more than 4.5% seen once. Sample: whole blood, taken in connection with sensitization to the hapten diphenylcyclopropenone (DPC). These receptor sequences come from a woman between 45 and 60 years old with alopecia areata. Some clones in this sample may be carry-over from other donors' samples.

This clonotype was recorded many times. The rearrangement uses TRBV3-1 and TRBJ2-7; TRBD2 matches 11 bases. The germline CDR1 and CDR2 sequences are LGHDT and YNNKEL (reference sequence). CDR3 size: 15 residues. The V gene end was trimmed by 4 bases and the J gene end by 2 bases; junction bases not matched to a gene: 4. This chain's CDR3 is CASSPQGLAAYEQYF. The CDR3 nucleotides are TGTGCCAGCAGCCCTCAGGGACTAGCGGCCTACGAGCAGTACTTC.

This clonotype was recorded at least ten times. CDR3 residues: CSVEAGEDYGYTF. The CDR3 DNA is TGCAGCGTTGAGGCGGGGGAGGACTATGGCTACACCTTC. The J gene is TRBJ1-2, the V gene TRBV29-1, with D possibly TRBD1 on 5 matching bases. Trimming stripped 3 bases from V and 3 bases from J, with 11 bases between. This CDR3 is built from 13 residues. Germline values: CDR1 SQVTM, CDR2 ANQGSEA.

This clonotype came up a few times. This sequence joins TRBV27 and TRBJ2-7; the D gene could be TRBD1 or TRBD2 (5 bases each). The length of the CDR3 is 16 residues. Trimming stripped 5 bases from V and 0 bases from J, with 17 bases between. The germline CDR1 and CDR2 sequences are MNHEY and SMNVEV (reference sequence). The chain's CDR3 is CASSHSTGTISYEQYF. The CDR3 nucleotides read TGTGCCAGCAGTCACTCGACCGGGACCATCTCCTACGAGCAGTACTTC.

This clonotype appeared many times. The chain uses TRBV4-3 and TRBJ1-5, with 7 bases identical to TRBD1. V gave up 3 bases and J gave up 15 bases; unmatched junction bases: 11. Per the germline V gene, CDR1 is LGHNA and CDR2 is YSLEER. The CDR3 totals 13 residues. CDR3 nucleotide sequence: TGCGCCAGCAGCCAGGTTGCTGGACAGGATTTGCATTTT. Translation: CASSQVAGQDLHF.

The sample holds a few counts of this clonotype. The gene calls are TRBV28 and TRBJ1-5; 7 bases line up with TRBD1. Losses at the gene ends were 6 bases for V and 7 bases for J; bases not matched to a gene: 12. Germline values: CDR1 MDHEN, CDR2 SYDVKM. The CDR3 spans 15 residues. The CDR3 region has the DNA TGTGCCAGCAGGTCACTGATAGGGGGCAGACAGCCCCAGCATTTT. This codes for CASRSLIGGRQPQHF.